This entry lists 15 T cell receptor beta chains sequenced from one sample in a study of blood T cells in healthy people across ages. The second PCR ran roughly 6 to 11 cycles with a sample-barcoded 5' primer and J-beta primers. TCRdb re-called the 5' RACE reads with MiXCR, one entry per CDR3 protein. The sample has about 930,000 distinct CDR3 sequences, around 29% seen once. The same specimen was also included in a second study, on T cells of mothers and their children.

Sample: blood. Source of these receptors: a woman between 35 and 50 years old in good health.

The V call is TRBV27, the J call TRBJ2-4, with TRBD1 matching over 8 bases. The CDR3 spans 14 residues. Trimming cost V 4 bases and J 6 bases; bases outside gene matches: 5. From germline, CDR1 is MNHEY and CDR2 SMNVEV (reference sequence). CDR3: CASSYQGAGNIQYF. CDR3 nucleotides: TGTGCCAGCAGTTATCAGGGGGCAGGAAACATTCAGTACTTC.

The chain joins TRBV6-2 or TRBV6-3 to TRBJ1-2, with D unresolved. The length of the CDR3 is 17 residues. Germline lookup yields CDR1 MNHEY and CDR2 SVGEGT. Trimming took 0 bases from V and 0 from J, leaving 14 bases between them. The CDR3: CASSYSISQTANYGYTF. CDR3 nucleotide sequence: TGTGCCAGCAGTTACTCGATTTCCCAAACAGCTAACTATGGCTACACCTTC.

The J gene is TRBJ1-5, the V gene TRBV20-1; TRBD1 might be the D (6 bases). The germline CDR1 and CDR2 sequences are DFQATT and SNEGSKA (reference sequence). The CDR3 is 14 residues long. V lost 5 bases and J 6 bases, leaving 17 bases between the germline ends. The chain's CDR3 is CSARDGGAVQPQHF. The CDR3 DNA is TGCAGTGCTCGCGACGGGGGGGCCGTTCAGCCCCAGCATTTT.

The table lists this clonotype with a few counts. V gene TRBV7-8 combines with J gene TRBJ1-2, with D possibly matching TRBD1 (6 bases). V was trimmed by 1 base and J by 8 bases, leaving 11 bases between them. Germline values: CDR1 SGHVS, CDR2 FQNEAQ. CDR3 length: 13 amino acids. Written as DNA, the CDR3 is TGTGCCAGCAGCTTAGGCCCAGGGGAAGGCTACACCTTC. Its translation: CASSLGPGEGYTF.

The chain employs TRBV7-2 and TRBJ2-4; 9 bases align to TRBD2. TRBJ2-7 matches the DNA end more closely, so the J call is doubtful. Germline V gene lookup returns CDR1 SGHTA and CDR2 FQGNSA. The CDR3 loop spans 16 amino acids. This chain's CDR3 is CASSLWGRGGTYEQYF. CDR3 coding DNA: TGTGCCAGCAGCTTATGGGGGCGGGGGGGGACCTACGAGCAGTACTTC.

As regards this clonotype: Mismatch with germline at one junction end may stem from a read error. The chain links TRBV7-9 to TRBJ1-1; D call uncertain. CDR3 size: 12 residues. Germline V gene lookup returns CDR1 SEHNR and CDR2 FQNEAQ (reference sequence). This CDR3 reads CASSFDTTEAFF. The CDR3 DNA reads TGTGCCAGCAGCTTCGACACGACTGAAGCTTTTTTT.

The chain carries TRBV4-3 and TRBJ2-3, with TRBD2 as a possible D gene (7 bases). This CDR3 region has 16 residues. CDR1 and CDR2 from the germline V gene are LGHNA and YSLEER. The V gene lost 0 bases and the J gene lost 7 bases, with 17 bases spanning the gap. CDR3 nucleotides: TGCGCCAGCAGCCAAGATCGGGGCCCGGGGGGCCATACGCAGTATTTT. Residues: CASSQDRGPGGHTQYF.

J is TRBJ1-2 and V is TRBV29-1; 12 nucleotides agree with TRBD1. Germline V lookup: CDR1 SQVTM, CDR2 ANQGSEA. V was pared by 7 bases and J by 4 bases, with 7 bases of the junction left unmatched. The CDR3 is 14 amino acids. CDR3 in DNA: TGCAGCGCAGGGACAGGGGGCAAGAGCTATGGCTACACCTTC. Translated: CSAGTGGKSYGYTF.

This clonotype has at least ten counts. V is TRBV20-1 and J is TRBJ2-5; 9 bases are a match to TRBD2. Germline assignment: CDR1 DFQATT and CDR2 SNEGSKA (reference sequence). The CDR3 has 16 residues. Unmatched junction bases numbered 7, after V lost 2 bases and J lost 0 bases. CDR3 in DNA: TGCAGTGCTAGACCCAGCGGGGGGACCTACCAAGAGACCCAGTACTTC. It specifies CSARPSGGTYQETQYF.

This clonotype was seen more than once but under ten times. The chain has TRBV7-2 and TRBJ2-1; no clear D gene. Trimming took 7 bases from V and 5 from J, leaving 15 bases between them. The CDR3 loop spans 14 amino acids. Germline assignment: CDR1 SGHTA and CDR2 FQGNSA. The CDR3 loop reads CASTLQPENNEQFF. The CDR3 DNA reads TGTGCCAGCACCCTCCAACCCGAGAACAATGAGCAGTTCTTC.

The chain couples TRBV20-1 to TRBJ2-4, with D perhaps TRBD1 (6 bases). The CDR3 extends over 12 amino acids. V lost 7 bases to trimming and J lost 8 bases, with 15 bases between them. CDR1 and CDR2 (germline): DFQATT, SNEGSKA (reference sequence). CDR3 amino acids: CSVLEGGHIQYF. The CDR3 region has the DNA TGCAGTGTATTGGAAGGGGGTCACATTCAGTACTTC.

At least ten counts were recorded for this clonotype. The chain recombines TRBV12-3 or TRBV12-4 with TRBJ1-6; maybe TRBD1 (6 bases). The CDR3 has 14 residues. Trimming took off 4 bases at V and 6 bases at J, with 10 bases between the two ends. The CDR3 here is CASSSGQFNSPLHF. Here the CDR3 DNA reads TGTGCCAGCAGTTCCGGACAGTTTAATTCACCCCTCCACTTT.

The genes are TRBV9 and TRBJ2-3, with 8 positions matching TRBD1. The germline gives CDR1 SGDLS, CDR2 YYNGEE. Trimming took 3 bases from V and 5 from J; bases not matched to a gene: 8. CDR3 size: 15 residues. The CDR3 nucleotides are TGTGCCAGCAGCGACATCCAGGGGGCCGGAGATACGCAGTATTTT. It codes for CASSDIQGAGDTQYF.

This clonotype was counted many times. This chain joins TRBV2 and TRBJ2-5, with D perhaps assigned TRBD1 or TRBD2 (6 bases each). Per germline, CDR1 SNHLY and CDR2 FYNNEI. The V end lost 6 bases, the J end lost 5 bases, and 13 bases lay between the germline ends. There are 13 residues in the CDR3. Written as DNA, the CDR3 is TGTGCCAGCAGCGGGGGCGAGAAGGAGACCCAGTACTTC. Translation gives CASSGGEKETQYF. Full variable domain (outside the CDR3, taken from reference TRBV2 and TRBJ2-5): EPEVTQTPSHQVTQMGQEVILRCVPISNHLYFYWYRQILGQKVEFLVSFYNNEISEKSEIFDDQFSVERPDGSNFTLKIRSTKLEDSAMYFCASSGGEKETQYFGPGTRLLVL.

The rearrangement uses TRBV24-1 and TRBJ2-3; no definite D call. Trimming shortened V by 1 base and J by 1 base, and 8 bases separated the two germline ends. The CDR3 is 15 amino acids. Germline V lookup: CDR1 KGHDR, CDR2 SFDVKD. The CDR3 spells CATSDFNERTDTQYF. DNA for the CDR3: TGTGCCACCAGTGATTTTAACGAGCGCACAGATACGCAGTATTTT.